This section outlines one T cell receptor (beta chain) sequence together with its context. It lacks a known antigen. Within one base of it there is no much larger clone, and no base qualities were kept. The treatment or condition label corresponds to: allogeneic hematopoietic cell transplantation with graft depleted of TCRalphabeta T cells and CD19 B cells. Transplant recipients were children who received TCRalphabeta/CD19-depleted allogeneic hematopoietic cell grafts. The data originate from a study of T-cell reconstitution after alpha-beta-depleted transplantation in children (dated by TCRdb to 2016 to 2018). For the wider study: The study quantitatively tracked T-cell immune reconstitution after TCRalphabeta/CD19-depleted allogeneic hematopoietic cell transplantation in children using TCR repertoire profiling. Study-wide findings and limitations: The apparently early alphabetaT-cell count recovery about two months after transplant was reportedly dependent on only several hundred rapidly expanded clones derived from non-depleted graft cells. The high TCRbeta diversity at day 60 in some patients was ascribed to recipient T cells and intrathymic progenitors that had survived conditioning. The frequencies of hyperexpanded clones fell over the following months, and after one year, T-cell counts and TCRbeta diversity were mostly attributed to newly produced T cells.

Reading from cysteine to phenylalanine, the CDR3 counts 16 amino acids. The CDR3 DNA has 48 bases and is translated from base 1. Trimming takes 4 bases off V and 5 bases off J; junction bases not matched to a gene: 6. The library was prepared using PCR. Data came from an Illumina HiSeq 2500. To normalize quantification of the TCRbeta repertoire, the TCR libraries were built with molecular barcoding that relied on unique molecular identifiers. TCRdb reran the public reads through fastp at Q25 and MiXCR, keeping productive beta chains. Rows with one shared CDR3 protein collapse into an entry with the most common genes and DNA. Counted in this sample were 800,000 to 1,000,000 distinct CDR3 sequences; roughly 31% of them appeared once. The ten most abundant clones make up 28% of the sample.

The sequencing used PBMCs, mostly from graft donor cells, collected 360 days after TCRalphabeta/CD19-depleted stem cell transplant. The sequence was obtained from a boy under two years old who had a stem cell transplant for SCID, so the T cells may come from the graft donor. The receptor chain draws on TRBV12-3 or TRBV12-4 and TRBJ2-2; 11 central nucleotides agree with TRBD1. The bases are TGTGCCAGCAGTTCCTGGGACAGGGGGGGAACCGGGGAGCTGTTTTTT. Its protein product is CASSSWDRGGTGELFF.